Here is one T cell receptor beta chain with its context. Antigen specificity is unknown. Germline assignment: CDR1 SGHTA and CDR2 FQGNSA. The CDR3 spans 13 residues. Trimming cost V 6 bases and J 3 bases, with 9 bases left between them. Using RNA transcripts as the source, TCR beta CDR3 regions were amplified. First-round RT-PCR targeting the TCR CDR3 was performed with the HTBI primer set. TCRdb independently ran MiXCR on the multiplex PCR reads; one entry per CDR3 protein. Among some 510,000 distinct CDR3 sequences, approximately 44% were seen once, and the ten largest hold 6.5% to 9%. This entry is derived from a study of T cells in Graves' hyperthyroidism and ophthalmopathy. General study points: For ophthalmopathy, model prediction preceded onset by a median about 6 months. Blood also carried most thyroid clonotypes expanded above 0.001.

The specimen was peripheral blood or thyroid tissue (not recorded which). The chain carries TRBV7-2 and TRBJ1-5; D uncertain. The clonotype comes from a woman in her late teens or twenties with Graves' hyperthyroidism. CDR3 sequence reads: CASSPRPNQPQHF. The CDR3 coding sequence is TGTGCCAGCAGTCCAAGACCCAATCAGCCCCAGCATTTT. The variable domain in full, with the rest retrieved from reference TRBV7-2 and TRBJ1-5, is GAGVSQSPSNKVTEKGKDVELRCDPISGHTALYWYRQSLGQGLEFLIYFQGNSAPDKSGLPSDRFSAERTGGSVSTLTIQRTQQEDSAVYLCASSPRPNQPQHFGDGTRLSIL.